The source of this T cell receptor beta chain is a study of blood T cell repertoires in COVID-19. Study in general: Samples of COVID-19 (acute and convalescent) were obtained from the United States, Italy and Spain. Sources were T cells, B-cell-depleted T cells, or PBMCs; the material itself was cDNA or gDNA.

TCRdb's copy holds only in-frame clones and misses some; the assay was immunoSEQ multiplex PCR. The sample consists of around 140,000 clones, about nine tenths of them appearing once. Ages ranged from roughly 18 to 100 years, with residence in fewer than 25 US areas. Symptom resolution, clearance, or two negative PCRs marked donors in Cohort 3 as recovered. V lost 0 bases and J lost 0, with 14 bases in between. Germline V lookup: CDR1 SQVTM, CDR2 ANQGSEA. The CDR3 extends over 16 amino acids. The receptor's source is a man aged 55 to 69 who had recovered from COVID-19. Material for sequencing was PBMCs or T cells enriched from blood (not recorded which). The genes are TRBV29-1 and TRBJ1-2, with D possibly TRBD1 on 6 matching bases. The CDR3 nucleotides read TGCAGCGTTGAAGATCCCGGGACACGAACTAACTATGGCTACACCTTC. It is translated as CSVEDPGTRTNYGYTF.